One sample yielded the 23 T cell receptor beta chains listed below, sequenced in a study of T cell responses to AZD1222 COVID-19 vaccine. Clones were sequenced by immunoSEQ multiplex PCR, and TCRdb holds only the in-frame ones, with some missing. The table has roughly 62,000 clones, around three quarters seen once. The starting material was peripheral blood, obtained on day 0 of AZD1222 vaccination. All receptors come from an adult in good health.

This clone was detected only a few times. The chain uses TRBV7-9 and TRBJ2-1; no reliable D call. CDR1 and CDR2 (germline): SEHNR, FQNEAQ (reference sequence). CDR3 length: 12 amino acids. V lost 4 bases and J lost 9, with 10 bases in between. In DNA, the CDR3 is TGTGCCAGCAGCTACCCTCGGCCTGAGCAGTTCTTC. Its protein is CASSYPRPEQFF.

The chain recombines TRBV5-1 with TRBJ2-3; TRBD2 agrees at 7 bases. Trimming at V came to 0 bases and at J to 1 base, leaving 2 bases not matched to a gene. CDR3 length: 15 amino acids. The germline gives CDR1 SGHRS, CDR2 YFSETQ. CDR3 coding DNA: TGCGCCAGCAGCTTGGCCAGCGGGGGCACAGATACGCAGTATTTT. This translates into CASSLASGGTDTQYF.

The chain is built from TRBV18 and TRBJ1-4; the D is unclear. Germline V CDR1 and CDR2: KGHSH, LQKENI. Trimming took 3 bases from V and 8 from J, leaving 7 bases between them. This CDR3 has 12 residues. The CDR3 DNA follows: TGTGCCAGCTCACCTCGCTCGGAAAAACTGTTTTTT. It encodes CASSPRSEKLFF.

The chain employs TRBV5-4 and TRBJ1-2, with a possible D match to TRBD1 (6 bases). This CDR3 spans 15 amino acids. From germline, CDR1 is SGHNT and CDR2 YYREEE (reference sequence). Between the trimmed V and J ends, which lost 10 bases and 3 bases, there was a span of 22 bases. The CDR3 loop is CARGAPGEGDYGYTF. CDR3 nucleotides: TGTGCCCGCGGGGCGCCGGGGGAGGGGGACTATGGCTACACCTTC.

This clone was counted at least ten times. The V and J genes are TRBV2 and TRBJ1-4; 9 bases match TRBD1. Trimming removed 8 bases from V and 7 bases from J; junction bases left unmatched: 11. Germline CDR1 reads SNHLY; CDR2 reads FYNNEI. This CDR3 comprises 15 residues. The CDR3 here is CASLEGQGPGEKLFF. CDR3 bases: TGTGCCAGCCTCGAAGGACAGGGGCCCGGTGAAAAACTGTTTTTT.

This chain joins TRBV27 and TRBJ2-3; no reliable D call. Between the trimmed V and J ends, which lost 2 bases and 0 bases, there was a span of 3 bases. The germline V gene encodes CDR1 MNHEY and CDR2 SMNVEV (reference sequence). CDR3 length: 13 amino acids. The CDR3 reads CASSLRSTDTQYF. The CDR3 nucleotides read TGTGCCAGCAGTTTACGTAGCACAGATACGCAGTATTTT.

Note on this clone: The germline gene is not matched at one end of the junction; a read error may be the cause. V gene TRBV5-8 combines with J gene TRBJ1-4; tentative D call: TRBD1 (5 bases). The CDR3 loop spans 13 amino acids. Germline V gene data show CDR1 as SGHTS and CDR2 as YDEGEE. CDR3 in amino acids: CASSLGQREKLFF. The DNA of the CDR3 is TGTGCCAGCAGCTTGGGACAGAGGGAAAAATTGTTTTTT.

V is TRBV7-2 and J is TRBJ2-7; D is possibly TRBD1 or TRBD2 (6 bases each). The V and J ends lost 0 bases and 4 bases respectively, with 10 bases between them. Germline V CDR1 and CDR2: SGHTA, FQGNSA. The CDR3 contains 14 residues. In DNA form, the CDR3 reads TGTGCCAGCAGCTTAGCGGGGGGCACTTACGAGCAGTACTTC. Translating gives CASSLAGGTYEQYF.

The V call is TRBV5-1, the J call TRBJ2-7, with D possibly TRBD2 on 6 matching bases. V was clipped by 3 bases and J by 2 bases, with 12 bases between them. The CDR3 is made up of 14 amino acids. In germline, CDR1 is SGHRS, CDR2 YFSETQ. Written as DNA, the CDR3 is TGCGCCAGCAGCTCCCTTACGGGGGCCTACGAGCAGTACTTC. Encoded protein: CASSSLTGAYEQYF.

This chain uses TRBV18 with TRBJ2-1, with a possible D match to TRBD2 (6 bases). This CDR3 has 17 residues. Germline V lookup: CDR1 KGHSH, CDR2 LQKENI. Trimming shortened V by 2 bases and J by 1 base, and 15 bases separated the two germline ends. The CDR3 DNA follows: TGTGCCAGCTCACCAGCCGGGAGACGACTTTCCTACAATGAGCAGTTCTTC. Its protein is CASSPAGRRLSYNEQFF.

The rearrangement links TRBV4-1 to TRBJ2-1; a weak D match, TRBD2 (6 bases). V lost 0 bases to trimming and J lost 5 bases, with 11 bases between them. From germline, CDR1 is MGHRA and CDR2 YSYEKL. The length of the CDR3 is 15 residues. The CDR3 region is CASSQETSFHNEQFF. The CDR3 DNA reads TGCGCCAGCAGCCAAGAAACTAGCTTCCACAATGAGCAGTTCTTC.

The CDR3 loop is CAWDPVGGWDTEAFF. In nucleotides, the CDR3 is TGTGCCTGGGACCCGGTGGGGGGTTGGGACACTGAAGCTTTCTTT. The chain joins TRBV30 to TRBJ1-1, with a possible D match to TRBD1 (5 bases). This CDR3 comprises 15 residues. Germline V gene sequence: CDR1 GTSNPN, CDR2 SVGIG (reference sequence). Trimming shortened V by 5 bases and J by 3 bases, and 19 bases separated the two germline ends.

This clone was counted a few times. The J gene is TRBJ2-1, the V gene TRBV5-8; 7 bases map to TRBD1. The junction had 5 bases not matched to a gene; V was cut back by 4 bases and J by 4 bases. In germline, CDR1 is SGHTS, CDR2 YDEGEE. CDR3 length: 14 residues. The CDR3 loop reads CASSEGTDYNEQFF. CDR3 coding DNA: TGTGCCAGCAGCGAGGGGACAGATTACAATGAGCAGTTCTTC.

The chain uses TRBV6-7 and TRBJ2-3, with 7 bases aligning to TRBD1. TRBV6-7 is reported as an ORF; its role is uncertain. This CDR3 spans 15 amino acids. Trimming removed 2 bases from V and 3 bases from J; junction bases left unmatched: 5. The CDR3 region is CASSYDRVGTDTQYF. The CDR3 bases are TGTGCCAGCAGTTACGACAGGGTGGGAACAGATACGCAGTATTTT.

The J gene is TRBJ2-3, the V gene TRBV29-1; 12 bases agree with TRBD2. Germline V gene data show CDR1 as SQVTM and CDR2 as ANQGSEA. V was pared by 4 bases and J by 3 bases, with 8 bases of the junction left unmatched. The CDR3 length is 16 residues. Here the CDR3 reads CSVGASGGARTDTQYF. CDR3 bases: TGCAGCGTTGGGGCTAGCGGGGGGGCAAGGACAGATACGCAGTATTTT.

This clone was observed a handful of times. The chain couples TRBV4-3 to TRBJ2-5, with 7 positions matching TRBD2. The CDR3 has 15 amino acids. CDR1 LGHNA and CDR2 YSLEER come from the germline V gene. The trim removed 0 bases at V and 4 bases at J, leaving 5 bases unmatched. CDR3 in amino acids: CASSQDRASGETQYF. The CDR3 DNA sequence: TGCGCCAGCAGCCAAGATCGCGCTAGCGGAGAGACCCAGTACTTC.

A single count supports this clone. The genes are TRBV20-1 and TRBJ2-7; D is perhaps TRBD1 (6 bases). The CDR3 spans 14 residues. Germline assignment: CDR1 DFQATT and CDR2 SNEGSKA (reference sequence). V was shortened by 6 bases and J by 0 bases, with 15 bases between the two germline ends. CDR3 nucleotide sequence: TGCAGTGCCAGTGACAGGTGGAGCTCCTACGAGCAGTACTTC. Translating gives CSASDRWSSYEQYF.

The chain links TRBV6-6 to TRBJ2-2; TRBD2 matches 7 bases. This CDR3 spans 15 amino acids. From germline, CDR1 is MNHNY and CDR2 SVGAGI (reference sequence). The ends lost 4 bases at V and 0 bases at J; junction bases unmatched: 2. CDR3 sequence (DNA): TGTGCCAGCAGTTGGACTAGTCCGAACACCGGGGAGCTGTTTTTT. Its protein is CASSWTSPNTGELFF.

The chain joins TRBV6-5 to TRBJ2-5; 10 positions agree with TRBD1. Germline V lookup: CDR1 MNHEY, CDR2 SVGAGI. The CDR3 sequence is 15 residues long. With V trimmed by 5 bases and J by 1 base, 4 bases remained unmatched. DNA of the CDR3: TGTGCCAGCAGTCGACAGGGGGCGGCCCAAGAGACCCAGTACTTC. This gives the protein CASSRQGAAQETQYF.

The CDR3 nucleotides are TGTGCCAGCAGTTACCTCCGACAGGGGTCCTACGAGCAGTACTTC. It codes for CASSYLRQGSYEQYF. The rearrangement uses TRBV6-6 and TRBJ2-7, with 8 bases that match TRBD1. V shed 2 bases, J shed 1 base, and the junction held 4 bases outside the gene matches. Germline V gene data show CDR1 as MNHNY and CDR2 as SVGAGI (reference sequence). The CDR3 is 15 amino acids.

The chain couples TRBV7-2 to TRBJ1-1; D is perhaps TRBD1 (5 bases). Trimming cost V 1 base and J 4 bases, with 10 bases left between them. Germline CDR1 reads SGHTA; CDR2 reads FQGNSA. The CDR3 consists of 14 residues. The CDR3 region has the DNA TGTGCCAGCAGCTTAGTGAGGGGTACCACTGAAGCTTTCTTT. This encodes CASSLVRGTTEAFF.

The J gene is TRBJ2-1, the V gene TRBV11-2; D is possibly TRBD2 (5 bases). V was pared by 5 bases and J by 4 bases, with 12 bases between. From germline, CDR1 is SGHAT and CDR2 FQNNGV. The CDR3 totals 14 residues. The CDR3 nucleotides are TGTGCCAGCAGCCCCGGGGTCGATTACAATGAGCAGTTCTTC. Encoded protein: CASSPGVDYNEQFF.

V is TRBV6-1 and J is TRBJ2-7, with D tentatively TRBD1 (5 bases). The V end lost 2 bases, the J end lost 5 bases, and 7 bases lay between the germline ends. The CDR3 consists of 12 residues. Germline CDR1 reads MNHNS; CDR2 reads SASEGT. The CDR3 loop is CASSEQGDEQYF. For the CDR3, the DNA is TGTGCCAGCAGTGAACAGGGCGACGAGCAGTACTTC.